The 7 T cell receptor beta chains presented below share a single source sample, sequenced in a study of blood T cells in healthy people across ages. A second PCR of about 7 to 12 cycles used a sample-barcoded 5' primer and a J-beta primer mix. From the 5' RACE reads, TCRdb called clonotypes with MiXCR, one entry per CDR3 protein. The sample consists of hundreds of thousands of distinct CDR3 sequences, 45% to 65% of them appearing once. The material sequenced was blood. The receptors come from a man in his 60s in good health.

J is TRBJ2-7 and V is TRBV4-2; D uncertain. V lost 0 bases to trimming and J lost 7 bases, with 13 bases between them. The CDR3 runs to 14 residues. Looked up from germline, CDR1 is LGHNA and CDR2 is YNFKEQ. This CDR3 reads CASSQDDAVGEQYF. The DNA for the CDR3 is TGTGCCAGCAGCCAAGATGACGCCGTGGGGGAGCAGTACTTC.

The chain uses TRBV20-1 and TRBJ1-2, with 8 bases fitting TRBD1. Germline CDR1 is DFQATT and CDR2 is SNEGSKA (reference sequence). The V segment lost 5 bases and the J segment 5 bases; nucleotides outside the gene matches: 7. This CDR3 is built from 13 residues. Here the CDR3 DNA reads TGCAGTGCTTTCCAGGGGGCTGGGTATGGCTACACCTTC. Amino acid sequence: CSAFQGAGYGYTF.

This chain links TRBV5-1 with TRBJ1-6; TRBD1 might be the D (6 bases). V was cut by 0 bases and J by 10 bases, with 11 bases left in between. This CDR3 has 14 amino acids. From germline, CDR1 is SGHRS and CDR2 YFSETQ. The CDR3 DNA sequence: TGCGCCAGCAGCTTGGGGAAGGGGGAATCACCCCTCCACTTT. Protein sequence: CASSLGKGESPLHF.

The genes are TRBV11-1 and TRBJ2-5, with TRBD2 identical over 8 bases. V lost 5 bases, J lost 1 base, and 6 bases stayed unmatched. This CDR3 region has 15 residues. Per germline, CDR1 SGHAT and CDR2 FQDESV (reference sequence). The CDR3 nucleotides are TGTGCCAGCAGCCCCCTAGCGGGCTCCCAAGAGACCCAGTACTTC. Translation: CASSPLAGSQETQYF. The variable domain in full, completed from reference TRBV11-1 and TRBJ2-5, reads EAEVAQSPRYKITEKSQAVAFWCDPISGHATLYWYRQILGQGPELLVQFQDESVVDDSQLPKDRFSAERLKGVDSTLKIQPAELGDSAMYLCASSPLAGSQETQYFGPGTRLLVL.

The CDR3 loop reads CASSKIGGGREQFF. CDR3 coding DNA: TGTGCCAGCAGCAAAATTGGGGGGGGACGGGAGCAGTTCTTC. The chain is built from TRBV6-6 and TRBJ2-1; TRBD2 matches at 7 bases. V trimming: 6 bases; J trimming: 10 bases; junction bases outside the gene matches: 12. Germline values: CDR1 MNHNY, CDR2 SVGAGI (reference sequence). This CDR3 has 14 residues.

The chain recombines TRBV7-2 with TRBJ2-3, with D perhaps matching TRBD1 or TRBD2 (5 bases each). Trimming pared 6 bases from V and 3 bases from J, leaving 13 bases between. CDR1 is SGHTA, CDR2 FQGNSA, per germline. The CDR3 contains 14 residues. CDR3: CASSVRDGTDTQYF. The CDR3 DNA sequence: TGTGCCAGCAGTGTCCGGGACGGTACAGATACGCAGTATTTT.

This clonotype was counted only a few times. The chain is built from TRBV5-6 and TRBJ1-2; 9 nucleotides agree with TRBD1. The CDR3 covers 17 residues. CDR1 and CDR2 from the germline V gene are SGHDT and YYEEEE. After removal of 2 bases from V and 0 bases from J, the junction contained 8 bases not matched to a gene. CDR3 sequence (DNA): TGTGCCAGCAGCTTCATGACAGGGGGACGGGCTAACTATGGCTACACCTTC. It codes for CASSFMTGGRANYGYTF. Full variable domain (rest looked up from reference TRBV5-6 and TRBJ1-2): DAGVTQSPTHLIKTRGQQVTLRCSPKSGHDTVSWYQQALGQGPQFIFQYYEEEERQRGNFPDRFSGHQFPNYSSELNVNALLLGDSALYLCASSFMTGGRANYGYTFGSGTRLTVV.